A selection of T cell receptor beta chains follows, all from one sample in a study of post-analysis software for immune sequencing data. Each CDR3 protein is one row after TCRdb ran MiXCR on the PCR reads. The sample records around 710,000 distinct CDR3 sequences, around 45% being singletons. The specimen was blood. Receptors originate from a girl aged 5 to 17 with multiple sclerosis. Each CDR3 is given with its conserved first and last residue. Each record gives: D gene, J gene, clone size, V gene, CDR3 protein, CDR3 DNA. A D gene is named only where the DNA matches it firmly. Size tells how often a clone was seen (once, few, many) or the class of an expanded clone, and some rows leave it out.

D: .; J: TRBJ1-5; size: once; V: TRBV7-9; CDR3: CASSLTGPKHQPQHF; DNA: TGTGCCAGCAGCTTAACCGGACCCAAGCATCAGCCCCAGCATTTT
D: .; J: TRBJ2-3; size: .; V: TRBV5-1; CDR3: CASAPSAGPLSSTDTQYF; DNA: TGCGCCAGCGCCCCTTCGGCCGGGCCCCTTTCTAGCACAGATACGCAGTATTTT
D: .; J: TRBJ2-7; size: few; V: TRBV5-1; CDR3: CASSSRDISYEQYF; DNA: TGCGCCAGCAGCTCCCGGGACATTTCCTACGAGCAGTACTTC
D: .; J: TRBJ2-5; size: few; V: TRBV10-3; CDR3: CALETRRETQYF; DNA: TGTGCCCTCGAGACGAGGCGAGAGACCCAGTACTTC
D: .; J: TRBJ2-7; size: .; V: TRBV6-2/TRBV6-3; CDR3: CASSMDGHSYEQYF; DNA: TGTGCCAGCAGCATGGACGGGCATTCCTACGAGCAGTACTTC
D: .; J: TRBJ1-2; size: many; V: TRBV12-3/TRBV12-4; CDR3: CASSFGGDYGYTF; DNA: TGTGCCAGCAGTTTCGGAGGGGACTATGGCTACACCTTC
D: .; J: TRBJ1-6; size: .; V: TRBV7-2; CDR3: CASSLKFGGWDSPLHF; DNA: TGTGCCAGCAGCTTAAAGTTTGGGGGCTGGGATTCACCCCTCCACTTT
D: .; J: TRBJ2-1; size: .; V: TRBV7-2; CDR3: CASSLVPTGSGYNEQFF; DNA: TGTGCCAGCAGCTTAGTCCCTACAGGGTCAGGCTACAATGAGCAGTTCTTC
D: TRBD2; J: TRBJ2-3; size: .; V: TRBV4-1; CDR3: CASSQVLAGTSDTQYF; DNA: TGCGCCAGCAGCCAAGTACTAGCGGGAACTTCAGATACGCAGTATTTT
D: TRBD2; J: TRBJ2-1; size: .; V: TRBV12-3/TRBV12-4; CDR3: CANSSLAGGYNEQFF; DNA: TGTGCCAACAGTTCGTTAGCGGGAGGGTACAATGAGCAGTTCTTC
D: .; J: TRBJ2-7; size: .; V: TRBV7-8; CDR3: CASSLAGTTNSYEQYF; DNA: TGTGCCAGCAGCTTAGCCGGGACAACAAACTCCTACGAGCAGTACTTC
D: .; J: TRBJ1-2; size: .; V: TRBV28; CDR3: CATLRAGYGYTF; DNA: TGTGCCACTCTGAGGGCGGGATATGGCTACACCTTC
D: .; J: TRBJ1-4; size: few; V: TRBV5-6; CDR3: CASSLAGRGEKLFF; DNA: TGTGCCAGCAGCTTGGCGGGACGAGGGGAAAAACTGTTTTTT
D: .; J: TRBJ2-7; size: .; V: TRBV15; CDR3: CATSIPRERGKNEQYF; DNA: TGTGCCACCAGCATCCCGAGGGAACGGGGGAAAAACGAGCAGTACTTC
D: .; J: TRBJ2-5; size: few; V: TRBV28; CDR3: CASSLSSASLYQETQYF; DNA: TGTGCCAGCAGTCTTTCTAGCGCCTCTTTGTACCAAGAGACCCAGTACTTC
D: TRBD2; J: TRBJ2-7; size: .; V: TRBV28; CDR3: CASSRLAGAHEQYF; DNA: TGTGCCAGCAGTCGGCTAGCGGGAGCCCACGAGCAGTACTTC
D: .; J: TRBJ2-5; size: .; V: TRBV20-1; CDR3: CSASMSGTQYF; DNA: TGCAGTGCTAGTATGAGCGGGACCCAGTACTTC
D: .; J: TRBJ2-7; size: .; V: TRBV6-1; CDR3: CASSEVGGLGSYEQYF; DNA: TGTGCCAGCAGTGAAGTGGGCGGGCTTGGATCCTACGAGCAGTACTTC
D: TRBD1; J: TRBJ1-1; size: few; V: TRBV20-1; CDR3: CSARPPGGGDTEAFF; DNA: TGCAGTGCTAGGCCCCCAGGGGGTGGGGACACTGAAGCTTTCTTT
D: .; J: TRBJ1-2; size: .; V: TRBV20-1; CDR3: CSASHGDPYYGYTF; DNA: TGCAGTGCTTCCCACGGAGATCCCTACTATGGCTACACCTTC
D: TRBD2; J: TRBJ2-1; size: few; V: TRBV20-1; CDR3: CSARGDSKRGREFF; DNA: TGCAGTGCTAGGGGGGACTCTAAGCGGGGTCGGGAGTTCTTC
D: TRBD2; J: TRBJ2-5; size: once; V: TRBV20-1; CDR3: CSALGLAGGGETQYF; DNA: TGCAGTGCTCTCGGACTAGCGGGAGGGGGGGAGACCCAGTACTTC
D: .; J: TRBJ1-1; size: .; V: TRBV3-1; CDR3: CASSRKPPPDGTEAFF; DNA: TGTGCCAGCAGCCGAAAACCACCTCCGGACGGGACTGAAGCTTTCTTT
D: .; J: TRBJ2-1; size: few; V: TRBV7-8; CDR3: CASSLIDLRSYNEQFF; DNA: TGTGCCAGCAGCTTAATCGACCTCCGCTCCTACAATGAGCAGTTCTTC
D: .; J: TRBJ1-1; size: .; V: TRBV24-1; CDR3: CATRPVIGEAFF; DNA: TGTGCCACCAGGCCCGTGATTGGGGAAGCTTTCTTT